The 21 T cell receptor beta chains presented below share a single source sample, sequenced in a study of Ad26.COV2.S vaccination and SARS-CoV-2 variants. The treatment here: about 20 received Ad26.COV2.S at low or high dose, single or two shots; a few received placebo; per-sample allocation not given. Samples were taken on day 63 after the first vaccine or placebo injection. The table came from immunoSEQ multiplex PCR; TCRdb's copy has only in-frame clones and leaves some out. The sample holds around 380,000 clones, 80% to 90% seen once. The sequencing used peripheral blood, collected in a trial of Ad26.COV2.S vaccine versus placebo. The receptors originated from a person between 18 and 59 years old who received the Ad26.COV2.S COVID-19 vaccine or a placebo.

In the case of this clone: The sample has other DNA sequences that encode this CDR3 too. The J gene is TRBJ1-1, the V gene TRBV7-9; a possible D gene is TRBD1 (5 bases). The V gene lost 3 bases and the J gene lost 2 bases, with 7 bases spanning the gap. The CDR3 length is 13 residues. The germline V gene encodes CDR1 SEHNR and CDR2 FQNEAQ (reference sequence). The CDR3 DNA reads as TGTGCCAGCAGCTTGCAGGGCAACACTGAAGCTTTCTTT. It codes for CASSLQGNTEAFF.

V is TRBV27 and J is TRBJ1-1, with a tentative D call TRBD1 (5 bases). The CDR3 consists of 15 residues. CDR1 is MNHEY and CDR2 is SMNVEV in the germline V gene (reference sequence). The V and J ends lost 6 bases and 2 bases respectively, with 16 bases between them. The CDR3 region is CASRPGLQGNTEAFF. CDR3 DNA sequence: TGTGCCAGCAGACCCGGGCTCCAGGGAAACACTGAAGCTTTCTTT.

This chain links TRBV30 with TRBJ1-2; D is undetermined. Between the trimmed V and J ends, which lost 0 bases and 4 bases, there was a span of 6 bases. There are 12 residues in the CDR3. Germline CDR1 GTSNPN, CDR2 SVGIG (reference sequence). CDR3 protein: CAWSVNGYGYTF. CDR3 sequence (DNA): TGTGCCTGGAGTGTAAACGGCTATGGCTACACCTTC.

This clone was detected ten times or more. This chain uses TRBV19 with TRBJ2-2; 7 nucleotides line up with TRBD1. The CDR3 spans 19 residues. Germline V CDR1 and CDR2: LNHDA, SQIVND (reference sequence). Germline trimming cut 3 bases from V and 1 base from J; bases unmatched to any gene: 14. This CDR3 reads CASSMNRGHPRGNTGELFF. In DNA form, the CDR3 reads TGTGCCAGTAGTATGAACAGGGGCCACCCGAGAGGGAACACCGGGGAGCTGTTTTTT. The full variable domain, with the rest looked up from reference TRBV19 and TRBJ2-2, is DGGITQSPKYLFRKEGQNVTLSCEQNLNHDAMYWYRQDPGQGLRLIYYSQIVNDFQKGDIAEGYSVSREKKESFPLTVTSAQKNPTAFYLCASSMNRGHPRGNTGELFFGEGSRLTVL.

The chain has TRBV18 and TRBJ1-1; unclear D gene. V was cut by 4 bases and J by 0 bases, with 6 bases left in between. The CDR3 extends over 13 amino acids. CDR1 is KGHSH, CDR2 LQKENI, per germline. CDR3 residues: CASSLGMNTEAFF. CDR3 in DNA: TGTGCCAGCTCACTGGGGATGAACACTGAAGCTTTCTTT. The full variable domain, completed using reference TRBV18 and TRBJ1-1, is NAGVMQNPRHLVRRRGQEARLRCSPMKGHSHVYWYRQLPEEGLKFMVYLQKENIIDESGMPKERFSAEFPKEGPSILRIQQVVRGDSAAYFCASSLGMNTEAFFGQGTRLTVV.

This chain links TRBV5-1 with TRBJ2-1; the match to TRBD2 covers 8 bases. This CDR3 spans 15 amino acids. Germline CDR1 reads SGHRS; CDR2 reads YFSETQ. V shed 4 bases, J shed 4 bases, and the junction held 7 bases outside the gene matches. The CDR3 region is CASSPGGLGYNEQFF. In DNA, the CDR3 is TGCGCCAGCAGCCCGGGGGGGCTCGGGTACAATGAGCAGTTCTTC. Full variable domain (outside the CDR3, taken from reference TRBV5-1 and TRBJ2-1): KAGVTQTPRYLIKTRGQQVTLSCSPISGHRSVSWYQQTPGQGLQFLFEYFSETQRNKGNFPGRFSGRQFSNSRSEMNVSTLELGDSALYLCASSPGGLGYNEQFFGPGTRLTVL.

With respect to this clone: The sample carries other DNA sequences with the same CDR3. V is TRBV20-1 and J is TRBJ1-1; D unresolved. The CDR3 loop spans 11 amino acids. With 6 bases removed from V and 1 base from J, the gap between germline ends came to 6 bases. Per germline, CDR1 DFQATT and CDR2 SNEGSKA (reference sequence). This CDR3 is CSAEGNTEAFF. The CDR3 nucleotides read TGCAGTGCCGAGGGGAACACTGAAGCTTTCTTT.

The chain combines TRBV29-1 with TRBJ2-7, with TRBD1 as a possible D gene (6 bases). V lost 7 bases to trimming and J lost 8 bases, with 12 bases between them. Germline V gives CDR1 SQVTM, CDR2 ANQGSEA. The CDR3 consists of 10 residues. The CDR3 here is CSAKGGKQYF. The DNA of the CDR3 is TGCAGCGCAAAAGGGGGTAAGCAGTACTTC.

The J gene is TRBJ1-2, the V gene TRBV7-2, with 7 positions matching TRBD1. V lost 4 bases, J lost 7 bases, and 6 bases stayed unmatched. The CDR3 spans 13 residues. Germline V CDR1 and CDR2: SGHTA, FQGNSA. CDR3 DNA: TGTGCCAGCAGCTACCGGACAGGTCCTGGCTACACCTTC. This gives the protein CASSYRTGPGYTF.

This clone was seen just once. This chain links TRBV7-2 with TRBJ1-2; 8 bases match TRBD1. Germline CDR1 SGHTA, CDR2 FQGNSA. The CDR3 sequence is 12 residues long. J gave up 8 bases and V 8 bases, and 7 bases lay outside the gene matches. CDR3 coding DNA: TGTGCCAGCTGGGGCAGGGGGCGCGGCTACACCTTC. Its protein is CASWGRGRGYTF.

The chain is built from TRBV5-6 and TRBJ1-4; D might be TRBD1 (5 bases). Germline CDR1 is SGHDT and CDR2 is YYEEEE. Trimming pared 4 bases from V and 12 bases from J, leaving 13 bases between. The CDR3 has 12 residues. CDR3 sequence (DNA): TGTGCCAGCAGCCTACCGGGACGGCAACTGTTTTTT. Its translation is CASSLPGRQLFF. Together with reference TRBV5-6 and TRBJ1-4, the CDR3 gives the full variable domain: DAGVTQSPTHLIKTRGQQVTLRCSPKSGHDTVSWYQQALGQGPQFIFQYYEEEERQRGNFPDRFSGHQFPNYSSELNVNALLLGDSALYLCASSLPGRQLFFGSGTQLSVL.

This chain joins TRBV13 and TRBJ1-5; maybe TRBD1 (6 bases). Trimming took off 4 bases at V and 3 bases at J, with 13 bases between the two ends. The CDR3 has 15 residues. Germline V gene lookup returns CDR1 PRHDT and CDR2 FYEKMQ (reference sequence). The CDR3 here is CASSYGTPLNQPQHF. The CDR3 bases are TGTGCCAGCAGCTACGGGACACCTCTCAATCAGCCCCAGCATTTT.

The DNA of the CDR3 is TGTGCCAGCAGCGGACGGGAGGGCCCTCTTTTCTACGAGCAGTACTTC. Encoded protein: CASSGREGPLFYEQYF. The chain uses TRBV11-2 and TRBJ2-7; 8 bases are a match to TRBD2. The CDR3 runs 16 residues. V lost 5 bases, J lost 3 bases, and 12 bases stayed unmatched. Germline V gene sequence: CDR1 SGHAT, CDR2 FQNNGV.

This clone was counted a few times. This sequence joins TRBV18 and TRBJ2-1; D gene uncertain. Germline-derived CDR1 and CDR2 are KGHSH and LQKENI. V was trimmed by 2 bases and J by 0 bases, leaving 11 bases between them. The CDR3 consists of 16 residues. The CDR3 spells CASSPNERSSYNEQFF. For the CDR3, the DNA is TGTGCCAGCTCACCAAATGAGAGAAGCTCCTACAATGAGCAGTTCTTC.

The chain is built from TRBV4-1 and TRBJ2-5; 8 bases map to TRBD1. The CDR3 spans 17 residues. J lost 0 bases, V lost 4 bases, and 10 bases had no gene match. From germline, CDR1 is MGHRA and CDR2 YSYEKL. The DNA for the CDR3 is TGCGCCAGCAGCCCTTATCAGGGGGCCCGATACCAAGAGACCCAGTACTTC. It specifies CASSPYQGARYQETQYF.

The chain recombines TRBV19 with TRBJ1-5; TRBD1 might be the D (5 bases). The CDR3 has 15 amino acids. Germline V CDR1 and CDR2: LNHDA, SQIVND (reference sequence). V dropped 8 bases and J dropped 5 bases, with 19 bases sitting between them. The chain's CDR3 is CASSPEGYNDQPQHF. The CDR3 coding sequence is TGTGCCAGTTCTCCCGAGGGGTACAACGATCAGCCCCAGCATTTT.

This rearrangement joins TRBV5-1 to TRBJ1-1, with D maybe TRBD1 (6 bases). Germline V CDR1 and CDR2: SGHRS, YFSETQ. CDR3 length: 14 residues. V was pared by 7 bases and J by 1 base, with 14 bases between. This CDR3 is CASARLQGNTEAFF. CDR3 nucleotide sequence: TGCGCCAGCGCCCGTCTACAGGGGAACACTGAAGCTTTCTTT.

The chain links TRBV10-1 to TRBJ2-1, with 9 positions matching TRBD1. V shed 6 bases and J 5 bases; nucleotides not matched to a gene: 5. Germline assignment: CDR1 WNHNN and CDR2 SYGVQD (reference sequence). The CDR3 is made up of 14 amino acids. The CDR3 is CASSRDRDDNEQFF. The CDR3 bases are TGCGCCAGCAGCCGGGACAGGGACGACAATGAGCAGTTCTTC.

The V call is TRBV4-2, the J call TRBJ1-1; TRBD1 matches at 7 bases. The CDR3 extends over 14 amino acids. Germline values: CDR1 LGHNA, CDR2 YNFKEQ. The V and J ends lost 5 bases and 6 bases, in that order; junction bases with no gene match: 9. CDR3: CASSSDRVFAEAFF. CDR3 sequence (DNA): TGTGCCAGCAGCTCCGACAGGGTTTTCGCTGAAGCTTTCTTT.

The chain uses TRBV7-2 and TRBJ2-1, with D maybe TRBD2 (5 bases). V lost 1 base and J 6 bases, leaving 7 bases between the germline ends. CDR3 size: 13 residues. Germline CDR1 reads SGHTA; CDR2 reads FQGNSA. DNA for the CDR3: TGTGCCAGCAGCTTAGTTCGGGGCAATGAGCAGTTCTTC. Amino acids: CASSLVRGNEQFF.

The CDR3 spells CASSQRTLNTIYF. CDR3 DNA: TGTGCCAGCAGCCAAAGGACCCTGAACACCATATATTTT. The genes are TRBV3-1 (or the pseudogene TRBV3-2) and TRBJ1-3; D uncertain. CDR3 size: 13 residues. Germline-derived CDR1 and CDR2 are LGHDT and YNNKEL (reference sequence). V was trimmed by 2 bases and J by 7 bases, leaving 9 bases between them.